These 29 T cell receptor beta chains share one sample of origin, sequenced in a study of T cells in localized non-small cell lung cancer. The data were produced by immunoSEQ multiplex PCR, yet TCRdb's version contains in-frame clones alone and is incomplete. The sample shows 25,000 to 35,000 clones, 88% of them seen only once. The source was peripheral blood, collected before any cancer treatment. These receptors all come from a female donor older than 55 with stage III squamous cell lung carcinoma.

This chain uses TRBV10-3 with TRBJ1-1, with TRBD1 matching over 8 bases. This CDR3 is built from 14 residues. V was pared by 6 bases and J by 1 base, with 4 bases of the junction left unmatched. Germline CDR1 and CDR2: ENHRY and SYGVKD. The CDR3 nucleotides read TGTGCCATCAGGCCAGGACAGGGGAACACTGAAGCTTTCTTT. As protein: CAIRPGQGNTEAFF.

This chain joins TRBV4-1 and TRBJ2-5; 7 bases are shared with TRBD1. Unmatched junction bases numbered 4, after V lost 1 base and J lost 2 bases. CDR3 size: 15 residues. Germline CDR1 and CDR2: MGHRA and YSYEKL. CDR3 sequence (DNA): TGCGCCAGCAGCCAAGGTCTGACAGGGCAAGAGACCCAGTACTTC. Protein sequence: CASSQGLTGQETQYF.

Here the CDR3 DNA reads TGTGCCACCCTAAGGGGGCTTTCGAGCACTGAAGCTTTCTTT. This encodes CATLRGLSSTEAFF. This chain uses TRBV6-5 with TRBJ1-1; 7 bases map to TRBD1. The CDR3 runs 14 residues. Germline V CDR1 and CDR2: MNHEY, SVGAGI. After removal of 10 bases from V and 4 bases from J, the junction contained 12 bases not matched to a gene.

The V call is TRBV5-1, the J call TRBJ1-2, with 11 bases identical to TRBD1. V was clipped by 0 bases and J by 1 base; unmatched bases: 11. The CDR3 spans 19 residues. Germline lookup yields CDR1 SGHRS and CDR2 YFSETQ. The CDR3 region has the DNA TGCGCCAGCAGCTTGGCATTTGGACAGGGGGCCCACATTAACTATGGCTACACCTTC. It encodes CASSLAFGQGAHINYGYTF.

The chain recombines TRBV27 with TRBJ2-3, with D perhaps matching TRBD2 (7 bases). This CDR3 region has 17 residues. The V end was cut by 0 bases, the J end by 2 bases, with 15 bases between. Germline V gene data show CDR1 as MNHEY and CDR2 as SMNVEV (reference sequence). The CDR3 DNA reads TGTGCCAGCAGTTTATCGGGGGGGGGCTATTCCACAGATACGCAGTATTTT. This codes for CASSLSGGGYSTDTQYF.

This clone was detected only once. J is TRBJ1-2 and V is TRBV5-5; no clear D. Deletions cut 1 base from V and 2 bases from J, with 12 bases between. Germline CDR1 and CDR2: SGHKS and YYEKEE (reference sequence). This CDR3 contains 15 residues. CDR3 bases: TGTGCCAGCAGCTTGCTGACCGCAAACAACTATGGCTACACCTTC. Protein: CASSLLTANNYGYTF.

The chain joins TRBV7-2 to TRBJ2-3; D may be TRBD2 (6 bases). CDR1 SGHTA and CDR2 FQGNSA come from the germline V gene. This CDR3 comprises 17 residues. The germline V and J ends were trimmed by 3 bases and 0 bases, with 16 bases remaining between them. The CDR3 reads CASSFFRGGFSTDTQYF. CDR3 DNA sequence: TGTGCCAGCAGCTTTTTCCGTGGGGGGTTTAGCACAGATACGCAGTATTTT.

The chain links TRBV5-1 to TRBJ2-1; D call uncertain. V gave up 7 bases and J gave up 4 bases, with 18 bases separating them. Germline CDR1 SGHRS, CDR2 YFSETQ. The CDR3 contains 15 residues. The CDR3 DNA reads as TGCGCCAGCGAATTAGATGGCAGCCAGTACAATGAGCAGTTCTTC. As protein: CASELDGSQYNEQFF.

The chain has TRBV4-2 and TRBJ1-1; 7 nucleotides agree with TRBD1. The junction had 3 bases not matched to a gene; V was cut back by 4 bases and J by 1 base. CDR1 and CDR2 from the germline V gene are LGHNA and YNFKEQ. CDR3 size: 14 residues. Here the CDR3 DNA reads TGTGCCAGCAGCCGAGACAGGGCGAACACTGAAGCTTTCTTT. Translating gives CASSRDRANTEAFF.

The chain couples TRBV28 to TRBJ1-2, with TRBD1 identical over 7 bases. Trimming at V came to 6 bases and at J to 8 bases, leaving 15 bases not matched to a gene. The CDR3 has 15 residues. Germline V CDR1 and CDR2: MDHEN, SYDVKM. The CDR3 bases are TGTGCCAGCAGCCGGGACAGAGGTTTTGTCGGGGGCTACACCTTC. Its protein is CASSRDRGFVGGYTF.

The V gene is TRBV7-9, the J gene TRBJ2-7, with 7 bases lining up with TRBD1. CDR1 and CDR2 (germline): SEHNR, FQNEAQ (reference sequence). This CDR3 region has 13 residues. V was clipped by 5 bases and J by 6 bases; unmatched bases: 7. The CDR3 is CASSTWTGIEQYF. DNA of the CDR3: TGTGCCAGCAGCACATGGACAGGAATCGAGCAGTACTTC.

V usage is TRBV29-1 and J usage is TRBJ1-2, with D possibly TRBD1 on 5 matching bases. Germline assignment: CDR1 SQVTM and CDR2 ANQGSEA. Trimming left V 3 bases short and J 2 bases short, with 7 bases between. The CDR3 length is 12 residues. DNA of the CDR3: TGCAGCGTTGACAGGGAGAACTATGGCTACACCTTC. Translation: CSVDRENYGYTF.

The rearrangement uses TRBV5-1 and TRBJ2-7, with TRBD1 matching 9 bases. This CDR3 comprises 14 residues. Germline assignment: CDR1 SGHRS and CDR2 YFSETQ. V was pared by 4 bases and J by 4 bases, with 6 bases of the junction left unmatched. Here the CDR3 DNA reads TGCGCCAGCAGCCCGGGACAGGGCCCTTACGAGCAGTACTTC. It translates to CASSPGQGPYEQYF.

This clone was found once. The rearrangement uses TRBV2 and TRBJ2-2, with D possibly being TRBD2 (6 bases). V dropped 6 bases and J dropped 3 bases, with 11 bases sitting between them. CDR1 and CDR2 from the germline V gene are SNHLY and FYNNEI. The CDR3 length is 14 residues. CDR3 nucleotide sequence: TGTGCCAGCAGCAGACTAGGAGACACCGGGGAGCTGTTTTTT. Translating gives CASSRLGDTGELFF.

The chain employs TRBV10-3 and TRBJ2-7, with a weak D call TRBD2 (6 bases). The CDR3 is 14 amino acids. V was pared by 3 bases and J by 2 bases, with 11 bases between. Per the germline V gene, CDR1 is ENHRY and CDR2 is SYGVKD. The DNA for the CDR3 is TGTGCCATCAGTGATGTGGGGGGTGCCTACGAGCAGTACTTC. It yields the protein CAISDVGGAYEQYF.

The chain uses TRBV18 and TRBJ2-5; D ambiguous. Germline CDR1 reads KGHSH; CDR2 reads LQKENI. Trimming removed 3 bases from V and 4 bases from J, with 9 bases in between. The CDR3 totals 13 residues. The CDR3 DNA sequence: TGTGCCAGCTCACCGGGATCTTTAGAGACCCAGTACTTC. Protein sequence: CASSPGSLETQYF.

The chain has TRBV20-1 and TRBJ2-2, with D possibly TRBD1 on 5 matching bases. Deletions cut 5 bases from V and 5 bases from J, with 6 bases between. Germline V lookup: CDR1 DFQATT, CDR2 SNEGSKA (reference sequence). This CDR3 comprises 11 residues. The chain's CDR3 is CSAYRTGELFF. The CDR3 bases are TGCAGTGCTTACAGGACCGGGGAGCTGTTTTTT.

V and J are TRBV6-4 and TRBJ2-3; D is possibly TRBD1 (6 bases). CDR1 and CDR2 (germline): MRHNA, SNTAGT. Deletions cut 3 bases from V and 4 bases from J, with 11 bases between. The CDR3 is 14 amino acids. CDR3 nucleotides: TGTGCCAGCAGTGAGGGCAGGGGCGCAGATACGCAGTATTTT. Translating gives CASSEGRGADTQYF.

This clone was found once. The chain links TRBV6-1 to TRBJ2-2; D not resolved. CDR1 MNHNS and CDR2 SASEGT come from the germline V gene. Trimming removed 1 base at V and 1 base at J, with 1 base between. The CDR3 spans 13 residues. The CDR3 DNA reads TGTGCCAGCAGTGAAGGGAACACCGGGGAGCTGTTTTTT. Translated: CASSEGNTGELFF.

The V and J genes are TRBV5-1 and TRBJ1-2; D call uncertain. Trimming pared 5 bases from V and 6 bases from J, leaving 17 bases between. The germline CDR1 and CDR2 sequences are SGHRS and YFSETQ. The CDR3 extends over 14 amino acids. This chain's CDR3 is CASSLDPPRDGYTF. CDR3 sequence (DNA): TGCGCCAGCAGTCTGGACCCCCCGCGCGATGGCTACACCTTC.

The CDR3 protein is CASSALGTSPSYNEQFF. The CDR3 DNA reads TGTGCCAGCAGCGCCCTCGGGACATCCCCCTCCTACAATGAGCAGTTCTTC. The genes are TRBV12-1 and TRBJ2-1; the table's D call of TRBD1 was not tested on the DNA. TRBV12-1 represents a pseudogene. The CDR3 consists of 17 residues.

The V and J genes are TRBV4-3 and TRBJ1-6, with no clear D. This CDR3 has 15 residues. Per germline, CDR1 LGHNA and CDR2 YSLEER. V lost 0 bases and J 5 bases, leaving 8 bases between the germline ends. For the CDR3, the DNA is TGCGCCAGCAGCCAAGAGGAAGGGAATAATTCACCCCTCCACTTT. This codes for CASSQEEGNNSPLHF.

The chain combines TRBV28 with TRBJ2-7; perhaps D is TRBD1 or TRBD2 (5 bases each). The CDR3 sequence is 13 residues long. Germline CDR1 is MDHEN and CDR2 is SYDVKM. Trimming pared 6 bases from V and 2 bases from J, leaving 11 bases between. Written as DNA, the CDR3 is TGTGCCAGCAGGACCGGGGCAACCTACGAGCAGTACTTC. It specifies CASRTGATYEQYF.

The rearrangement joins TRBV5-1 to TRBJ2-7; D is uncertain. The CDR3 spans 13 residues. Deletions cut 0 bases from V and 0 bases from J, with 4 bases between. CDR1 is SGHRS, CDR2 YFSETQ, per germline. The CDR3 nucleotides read TGCGCCAGCAGCTTGGGGGTCTCCTACGAGCAGTACTTC. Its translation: CASSLGVSYEQYF.

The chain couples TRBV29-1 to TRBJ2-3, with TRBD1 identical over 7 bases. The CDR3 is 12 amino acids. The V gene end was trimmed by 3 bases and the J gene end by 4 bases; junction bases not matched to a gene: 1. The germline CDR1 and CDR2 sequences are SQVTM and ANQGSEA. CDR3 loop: CSVDQGADTQYF. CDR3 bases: TGCAGCGTTGATCAGGGGGCAGATACGCAGTATTTT.

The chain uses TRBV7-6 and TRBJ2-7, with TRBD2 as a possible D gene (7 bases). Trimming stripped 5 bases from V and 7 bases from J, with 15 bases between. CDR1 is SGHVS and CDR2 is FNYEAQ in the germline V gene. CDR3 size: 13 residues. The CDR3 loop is CASSPVEGGEQYF. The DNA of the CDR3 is TGTGCCAGCAGCCCCGTAGAGGGGGGGGAGCAGTACTTC.

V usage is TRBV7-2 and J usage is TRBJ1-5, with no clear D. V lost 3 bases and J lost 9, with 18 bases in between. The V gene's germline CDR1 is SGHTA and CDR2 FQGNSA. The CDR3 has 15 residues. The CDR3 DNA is TGTGCCAGCAGCTTGGTAGGAGGGATGGGAGGGCCCCAGCATTTT. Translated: CASSLVGGMGGPQHF. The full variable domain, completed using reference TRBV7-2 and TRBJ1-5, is GAGVSQSPSNKVTEKGKDVELRCDPISGHTALYWYRQSLGQGLEFLIYFQGNSAPDKSGLPSDRFSAERTGGSVSTLTIQRTQQEDSAVYLCASSLVGGMGGPQHFGDGTRLSIL.

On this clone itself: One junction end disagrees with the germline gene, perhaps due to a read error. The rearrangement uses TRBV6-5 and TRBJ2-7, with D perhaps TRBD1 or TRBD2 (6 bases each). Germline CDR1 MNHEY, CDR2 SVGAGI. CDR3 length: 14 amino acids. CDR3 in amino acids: CASSPLLGGVGPVF. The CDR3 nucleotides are TGTGCCAGCAGTCCTCTCCTCGGGGGCGTAGGTCCTGTCTTC.

CDR3 in DNA: TGTGCCAGCAGCGTAGTGAAGGAATTGAACACCGGGGAGCTGTTTTTT. This gives the protein CASSVVKELNTGELFF. The rearrangement uses TRBV9 and TRBJ2-2; D is unresolved. CDR1 is SGDLS, CDR2 YYNGEE, per germline. Trimming took off 0 bases at V and 1 base at J, with 10 bases between the two ends. The CDR3 consists of 16 residues.